This record looks at one T cell receptor (beta chain) sequence and its context. What it recognizes is unknown. V was trimmed by 4 bases and J by 1 base, leaving 13 bases between them. CDR3 length: 15 amino acids. CDR1 LGHNA and CDR2 YNFKEQ come from the germline V gene. This sample is drawn from a study of CD8+ T cells in alopecia areata. Study-wide results and limits: Relative to normal scalp, lesional scalp, especially alopecia totalis/universalis, showed higher clonality.

Investigators isolated RNA and reverse transcribed it into cDNA to act as the sequencing template. Assay: immunoSEQ multiplex PCR; the TCRdb copy retains only in-frame clones and omits some. The table records around 250,000 clones, 65% to 70% of them present only once. Both CD4+ and CD8+ T cells were separated by sorting PBMCs. The receptor was isolated from a human donor with alopecia areata. The rearrangement links TRBV4-2 to TRBJ1-1, with TRBD1 as a possible D gene (6 bases). The material was CD4+ T cells sorted from blood, obtained at week 0. CDR3 residues: CASSPQPQGNTEAFF. CDR3 DNA: TGTGCCAGCAGCCCACAACCACAGGGGAACACTGAAGCTTTCTTT.